The 9 T cell receptor beta chains in this list originate from one sample, sequenced in a study of tumor-infiltrating lymphocytes in primary liver carcinoma (dated by TCRdb to about 2017). The listed sequencing device is Illumina HiSeq 2500. TCRbeta-specific cDNA was reverse-transcribed from around 500 ng total RNA using a constant-region primer and ProtoScript II reverse transcriptase. Construction of the TCRbeta libraries relied on three nested rounds of multiplex PCR, following a slightly modified ARM-PCR procedure. The first two PCR rounds used multiplex TRBV1-TRBV30 forward primers with a Cbeta reverse primer, each for about 9 cycles. TCRdb reprocessing: public reads trimmed at Q25 with fastp, clones called with MiXCR, in-frame beta chains kept. Identical CDR3 protein sequences are pooled into one entry, listed with their most common genes and DNA. Present in this sample are fewer than 350,000 distinct CDR3 sequences, around three fifths of which were seen just once. The ten most abundant clones make up roughly 6.5% of the sample.

RNA from unsorted whole blood was extracted with TRIzol reagent, and germline DNA was obtained with the DNeasy Blood & Tissue kit. Sequencing used peripheral blood. Receptors were obtained from a man aged 40-49 years with primary liver carcinoma and hepatitis B virus infection.

The genes are TRBV5-4 and TRBJ2-3; TRBD2 agrees at 8 bases. The germline CDR1 and CDR2 sequences are SGHNT and YYREEE (reference sequence). J lost 0 bases, V lost 3 bases, and 3 bases had no gene match. CDR3 length equals 15 residues. CDR3 sequence (DNA): TGTGCCAGCAGCTCTCGGGGGGGGAGCACAGATACGCAGTATTTT. Amino acid sequence: CASSSRGGSTDTQYF.

The chain employs TRBV29-1 and TRBJ2-6; tentatively, D is TRBD2 (5 bases). V lost 4 bases and J 2 bases, leaving 15 bases between the germline ends. The length of the CDR3 is 16 residues. Germline CDR1 SQVTM, CDR2 ANQGSEA. The CDR3 spells CSVVGGGLPGANVLTF. The DNA of the CDR3 is TGCAGCGTTGTAGGTGGCGGACTCCCTGGGGCCAACGTCCTGACTTTC.

In the case of this clonotype: A read error may account for a junction end that differs from germline. The V gene is TRBV11-2, the J gene TRBJ2-3; D is perhaps TRBD2 (5 bases). CDR3 length: 16 amino acids. Germline-derived CDR1 and CDR2 are SGHAT and FQNNGV. The CDR3 DNA reads as TGTGCTAGCAGCCCGGGGAACCTACCGCGCACAGATACGCAGTGTTTT. Its protein product is CASSPGNLPRTDTQCF.

Note on this clonotype: At one end, the junction sequence differs from germline, possibly due to a read error. The rearrangement links TRBV11-2 to TRBJ2-7; D unclear. The CDR3 has 13 amino acids. Germline CDR1 and CDR2: SGHAT and FQNNGV. CDR3 DNA: TGTGTCAGCAGCTTAGCTTACAGCTACGAGCAGTACTTC. The encoded protein is CVSSLAYSYEQYF. Supplemented by reference TRBV11-2 and TRBJ2-7, the full variable domain reads EAGVAQSPRYKIIEKRQSVAFWCNPISGHATLYWYQQILGQGPKLLIQFQNNGVVDDSQLPKDRFSAERLKGVDSTLKIQPAKLEDSAVYLCVSSLAYSYEQYFGPGTRLTVT.

With regard to this clonotype: Its ends do not fully match the called genes, so a read error is possible. The CDR3 DNA reads TGTGGCAGCAGCCTGGACGAGCGGGTGGCCTACAATGAGCAGTTCTTC. Translating it yields CGSSLDERVAYNEQFF. This chain uses TRBV5-6 with TRBJ2-1; D is perhaps TRBD2 (6 bases). The CDR3 is made up of 16 amino acids. Germline V gives CDR1 SGHDT, CDR2 YYEEEE.

The V call is TRBV6-2 or TRBV6-3, the J call TRBJ2-7, with 13 nucleotides matching TRBD2. Germline V CDR1 and CDR2: MNHEY, SVGEGT. This CDR3 is 15 amino acids long. After removal of 6 bases from V and 2 bases from J, the junction contained 4 bases not matched to a gene. The CDR3 reads CASSSGTSGTYEQYF. For the CDR3, the DNA is TGTGCCAGCAGCTCCGGGACTAGCGGGACCTACGAGCAGTACTTC.

This clonotype was observed many times. The DNA of the CDR3 is TGTGCCAGCAGACCGGGCTGGGGGAACGCCTATGGCTACACCTTC. Protein product: CASRPGWGNAYGYTF. The gene calls are TRBV6-2 or TRBV6-3 and TRBJ1-2, with a weak D call TRBD1 (5 bases). V was clipped by 6 bases and J by 4 bases, with 18 bases between them. This CDR3 spans 15 amino acids. Per the germline V gene, CDR1 is MNHEY and CDR2 is SVGEGT.

This clonotype was seen at least ten times. The rearrangement links TRBV11-2 to TRBJ1-4, with TRBD1 as a possible D gene (5 bases). The CDR3 totals 16 residues. The germline gives CDR1 SGHAT, CDR2 FQNNGV. The V end lost 4 bases, the J end lost 3 bases, and 15 bases lay between the germline ends. The DNA of the CDR3 is TGTGCCAGCAGCTCCACGGGGGGTACAGCTAATGAAAAACTGTTTTTT. This encodes CASSSTGGTANEKLFF.

This clonotype came up a few times. The rearrangement joins TRBV7-9 to TRBJ1-2, with 9 bases aligning to TRBD1. The V gene end was trimmed by 2 bases and the J gene end by 3 bases; junction bases not matched to a gene: 4. From germline, CDR1 is SEHNR and CDR2 FQNEAQ (reference sequence). The CDR3 consists of 15 residues. The CDR3 DNA sequence: TGTGCCAGCAGCTTACTCACAGGGGGCGACTATGGCTACACCTTC. It is translated as CASSLLTGGDYGYTF.